This T cell receptor beta chain was identified in a study of T cells in Graves' hyperthyroidism and ophthalmopathy. This CDR3 region has 15 residues. The germline V gene has CDR1 SGHTA and CDR2 FQGNSA. In making diagnoses, clinical symptoms, serum thyroxine and TRAb, thyroid ultrasound and orbital computed tomography were all used. Blood dates from first hyperthyroidism diagnosis, before any ophthalmopathy symptoms. The study, taken as a whole, reports: Clonotypes that were expanded in thyroid above 0.001 mostly appeared in blood too.

This clonotype has ten or more counts. The antigen remains undetermined. An end of the junction differs from the germline gene, which may be a read error. RNA transcripts yielded amplified TCR beta CDR3 regions. During a first-round RT-PCR of the TCR CDR3, the HTBI primer set was used. In TCRdb, the multiplex PCR reads were re-called with MiXCR into one record per CDR3 protein. The sample holds fewer than 650,000 distinct CDR3 sequences; approximately 13% are singletons and the top ten take around 5.4%. This TCR came from a woman younger than 45 with Graves' hyperthyroidism that later progressed to Graves' ophthalmopathy. The V and J genes are TRBV7-2 and TRBJ1-1, with D unresolved. Sample: blood. The CDR3 coding sequence is TGTGCCAGCAGCCGTGACATGGCGGGGAACGCTGAAGCTTTCTTT. Translated, it gives CASSRDMAGNAEAFF.